Sequencing of this T cell receptor beta chain was carried out in a study of cytomegalovirus exposure and HLA in healthy donors (dated 2017 in TCRdb). Background for the entire study: In an earlier analysis of several hundred of the donors, under 300 Gb of sequence data and some 100 million unique TCR beta sequences from 150 million to 200 million T cells were reported. Approximately 330 gigabases of sequencing data and about 92 million unique TCR sequences made up an early release that covered approximately 650 HLA-typed donors. The genetic ancestry cluster associated with self-reported Caucasian donors included around four fifths of the approximately 430 genotyped donors. The study was designed to test whether signatures of past pathogen exposure could be identified by cataloging public T cell receptors. The study profiled the T cell repertoires of 550 to 700 subjects by immunosequencing and related them to cytomegalovirus serostatus. Along with the approximately 700-subject first cohort, a separate validation cohort of more than 90 different subjects was used. The study combined high-throughput TCR immunosequencing, statistical association of individual TCRs with disease status, and machine learning to predict cytomegalovirus infection status. In a later analysis, previously published TCR beta repertoires from roughly 710 donors were re-analyzed and high-resolution HLA genotyping was added so that TCR occurrence patterns could be studied. The later analysis used no new phenotypic data to find candidate immune exposures, relying instead on TCR beta sequences and their occurrence across donors. In an earlier analysis of 587 of the donors, high-throughput TCR beta sequencing was used to judge whether each TCR beta V gene segment behaved as functional or pseudogenic. Donor age, sex, ethnicity and CMV serostatus were compiled together with the repertoire data. A later genetic analysis took genome-wide SNP genotypes for about three fifths of the 666 donors and used that subset as a discovery cohort. All discovery cohort repertoires had been generated using a single sequencing platform. Class I and class II HLA loci were covered by the typing at four-digit resolution. Typing coverage varied by locus: roughly 629-640 donors for A, B, C, DRB1 and DQB1; roughly 500 for DQA1; about 570 for DPA1; 400 to 480 for DPB1. A handful of DR-DQ haplotypes were handled as single units for association and clustering because linkage in the cohort was strong. Across around 400 genotyped donors of the cohort, an average of approximately 200,000 unique TCR beta nucleotide sequences per donor were sequenced, and approximately 17% of those sequences were non-productive.

Libraries came from the immunoSEQ multiplex PCR assay. For the multiplex PCR, a mixture combining 60 forward primers for TCR Vbeta segments and 13 reverse primers for TCR Jbeta segments was used. The CDR3 region of rearranged TCR beta genes was amplified from genomic DNA with a multiplex PCR assay. The Illumina HiSeq System was used to sequence the amplified TCR beta libraries as 87-base-pair reads. On the study's bioinformatics: A later analysis tallied tens of millions of unique TCR beta chains across the 666 repertoires, and about 10 million of those chains were shared by two or more donors. To remove PCR and sequencing errors, raw reads were error-corrected and collapsed into unique sequences using a nearest-neighbor algorithm that merged closely related sequences. CDR3 sequences were aligned to IMGT reference sequences to assign V, D and J gene segments. Each retained sequence needed at least a six-nucleotide match to both a V gene segment and a J gene segment. Rearrangements were called productive when the CDR3 lacked stop codons and stayed in frame with V and J; all others were non-productive. Following IMGT convention, CDR3 was defined as the stretch from the second conserved V-encoded cysteine to the conserved J-encoded phenylalanine. The earlier analysis of a few hundred of the donors excluded any sequence lacking an unambiguous match to a single V gene segment. An earlier analysis of a few hundred of the donors classified V segments as functional when productive rearrangements were above 56.7% and as segregating when the standard deviation between donors was above 5%. A statistical classification framework was built for diagnosing cytomegalovirus status from the catalog of TCR beta chain sequences. V and J gene assignment, in a later analysis, came from comparing TCR nucleotide sequences with IMGT/GENE-DB human TR gene sequences. In a later analysis, CDR3 sequences and most-parsimonious VDJ recombination scenarios were assigned using the TCRdist pipeline. In a later analysis, each TCR beta chain was defined by its CDR3 amino acid sequence together with its V-gene family, and reads lacking a unique V-gene family were excluded. As a way to deal with suspected cross-contamination and a sequencing artifact, a later analysis dropped 450 to 600 nucleotide sequences that were highly shared and had low generation probability. For each public chain, a later analysis derived a clonal expansion index from normalized ranks of inferred template counts within each repertoire. In a later analysis, generation probabilities were computed with a VDJ recombination model fitted to out-of-frame rearrangements, and the resulting probabilities were checked against IGoR. In a later analysis, TCR-TCR, TCR-HLA and TCR-CMV co-occurrence was scored with hypergeometric tests, and a repertoire-size bias correction was applied to TCR pairs. In a later analysis, false discovery rates were estimated by permuting HLA or CMV assignments 20 times. In a later analysis, co-occurring TCRs were grouped using DBSCAN, with TCRdist sequence similarity added in when clustering inside HLA-allele-positive subsets. For co-occurrence clustering, repertoires with fewer than 30,000 or more than 120,000 public chains were excluded, along with five or six repertoires with anomalous nucleotide sharing. Here the immuneACCESS table is served through TCRdb, limited to in-frame sequences with V and J called. Missing clones are a known gap in these copies; in checked studies unresolved V genes cover under half, and the rest lacks a known reason. V, J and clone size were drawn from that table, and D and trimming were deduced from the DNA. The sample table records approximately 190,000 clones; over 65% of these occur just once. Of the sample, approximately 3.6% is held by the ten largest clones.

With regard to this clone: What this receptor recognizes is not known. Base qualities are not provided; no much larger clone lies one nucleotide away.

CDR1 and CDR2, looked up from the germline V gene, are MNHEY and SVGAGI. For this chain, trimming is 5 bases at the V end and 0 bases at the J end, and the number of junction bases without a gene match is 3. Including cysteine and phenylalanine, the CDR3 has 15 amino acids. Here the CDR3 DNA is all that survives: 45 bases in frame from base 1. The cohort consisted of 600 or so healthy bone marrow donors. Cohort members were all nominally healthy when sampled, although unrecorded immune exposures were likely present. The donor tested CMV seropositive and was one of the 289 seropositive cohort members. Every donor gave a peripheral blood sample, and the peripheral blood mononuclear cells from that sample were used for TCR beta sequencing. The Qiagen DNeasy Blood Extraction Kit was used to extract genomic DNA from the blood cell samples. Points the paper makes about the study in general: Compared with equally common non-associated chains, HLA-associated TCR beta chains in a later analysis were more clonally expanded and had lower generation probabilities. Because some donors lacked HLA typing at each locus, the association tests relied only on the typed subset. Presence/absence analyses assumed roughly uniform sequencing depth across donors, an assumption that may not hold. The study gave a list of about 150 TCR beta chains associated with cytomegalovirus. In both the original and validation cohorts, the classifier was reported to diagnose cytomegalovirus status with high specificity and sensitivity. Linkage disequilibrium might explain the correlated functional status among segregating V segments, but an unknown experimental factor could not be excluded. Some IMGT-functional V segments, including TRBV6-2 and TRBV6-3, could not be told apart with the 87-base-pair reads, so those segments were excluded. A few of the identified cytomegalovirus-associated TCR beta chains were confirmed in vitro to be specific for cytomegalovirus antigens. Because counts were too low, under 20 rarely observed V segments, including chromosome 9 orphons, were left out of the earlier analysis of 500 to 650 of the donors. A cluster of highly shared sequence variants was judged likely to be a technical artifact of the sequencing pipeline. The cohort was sequenced for TCR beta chains only, and without alpha or paired-chain data the features that could be detected were limited. It was suggested by the authors that the approach could potentially be generalized to other disease states and immunological phenotypes. Most TCR sequences were seen in very few donors, while some public TCRs were found in many individuals. A later genetic analysis associated a missense DCLRE1C variant with V-gene and J-gene trimming of TCR beta chains, and an independent cohort replicated the association. In a later genetic analysis, fewer N-insertions in productive TCRs were reported among donors in an Asian-associated ancestry cluster than the 666-donor mean. In an earlier analysis of 450 to 750 of the donors, most TCR beta V segments appeared in productive rearrangements about 90% or about 30% of the time, broadly matching IMGT annotations. According to a later analysis, TCR association rates differed among HLA loci, with DRB1 alleles showing the most associated TCRs and HLA-C alleles showing the fewest. In a later analysis, several top co-occurrence clusters were reported to appear linked to parvovirus B19, influenza, CMV and Epstein-Barr virus. For the cohort, immune exposure information was limited to CMV serostatus. A later analysis associated 15,000 to 20,000 TCR beta sequences with specific HLA alleles at a false discovery rate of 0.05. When HLA alleles, especially DR and DQ, strongly co-occurred, attributing TCR associations to individual alleles was difficult. A further reported finding was that TCR beta sequences accurately predicted the HLA-A and HLA-B alleles for most subjects in the first cohort. In a later analysis, most CMV-associated TCR beta chains were found to appear HLA-restricted, with HLA associations seemingly driven largely by CMV exposure.

Sequenced material: PBMCs. The chain joins TRBV6-5 to TRBJ1-2; 10 junctional bases match TRBD1. The sequence came from a man aged 35-49 years in good health and CMV-seropositive. The nucleotide sequence reads as follows: TGTGCCAGCAGTCCGGGACAGGGGACTAACTATGGCTACACCTTC. The encoded protein is CASSPGQGTNYGYTF.